Following are 10 T cell receptor beta chains from one sample sequenced in a study of cytomegalovirus exposure and HLA in healthy donors. Primers for the PCR totalled 60 Vbeta and 13 Jbeta. Generated by immunoSEQ multiplex PCR, the TCRdb table keeps only in-frame clones and is missing some. The sample has around 130,000 clones, over 75% seen once. The sequenced sample was PBMCs. The receptor set was obtained from a woman aged 18-29 years in good health and CMV-seronegative.

CDR3 region: CASSPRDLHYNEQFF. For the CDR3, the DNA is TGTGCCAGCAGCCCCCGGGATCTCCACTACAATGAGCAGTTCTTC. This sequence joins TRBV13 and TRBJ2-1; D perhaps matches TRBD2 (5 bases). V lost 5 bases, J lost 3 bases, and 14 bases lay in between. The CDR3 is 15 residues long. From germline, CDR1 is PRHDT and CDR2 FYEKMQ (reference sequence).

The chain has TRBV4-1 and TRBJ2-1; D is possibly TRBD2 (5 bases). The CDR3 covers 13 residues. In germline, CDR1 is MGHRA, CDR2 YSYEKL. V shed 4 bases and J shed 14 bases, with 18 bases lying between them. The CDR3: CASSRDVSASKFF. The CDR3 DNA sequence: TGCGCCAGCAGCCGCGACGTTAGCGCGAGTAAGTTCTTC.

This clone was observed a few times. The chain has TRBV7-2 and TRBJ1-6, with 8 positions matching TRBD1. Per the germline V gene, CDR1 is SGHTA and CDR2 is FQGNSA. This CDR3 is built from 16 residues. Trimming removed 1 base from V and 9 bases from J; junction bases left unmatched: 8. CDR3 coding DNA: TGTGCCAGCAGCTTAGGAGGGGACAGGTTAAGTTCACCCCTCCACTTT. Protein product: CASSLGGDRLSSPLHF.

This chain connects TRBV5-1 to TRBJ1-4; 8 bases are shared with TRBD1. This CDR3 is built from 16 residues. Germline lookup yields CDR1 SGHRS and CDR2 YFSETQ. The junction had 6 bases not matched to a gene; V was cut back by 0 bases and J by 5 bases. CDR3: CASSLAGDRRNEKLFF. CDR3 in DNA: TGCGCCAGCAGCTTGGCCGGGGACAGGAGAAATGAAAAACTGTTTTTT. The full variable domain, completed using reference TRBV5-1 and TRBJ1-4, is KAGVTQTPRYLIKTRGQQVTLSCSPISGHRSVSWYQQTPGQGLQFLFEYFSETQRNKGNFPGRFSGRQFSNSRSEMNVSTLELGDSALYLCASSLAGDRRNEKLFFGSGTQLSVL.

V gene TRBV6-4 combines with J gene TRBJ2-1, with a possible D match to TRBD1 (5 bases). Germline V lookup: CDR1 MRHNA, CDR2 SNTAGT. The V and J ends lost 5 bases and 0 bases respectively, with 14 bases between them. CDR3 length: 16 residues. The CDR3 bases are TGTGCCAGCAGTACACTGGGGCTTAGCTCCTACAATGAGCAGTTCTTC. This translates into CASSTLGLSSYNEQFF.

CDR3 coding DNA: TGTGCCAGCAGCTTGACAGGGGGAAACACTGAAGCTTTCTTT. The encoded protein is CASSLTGGNTEAFF. This sequence joins TRBV5-4 and TRBJ1-1; 8 nucleotides line up with TRBD1. V was clipped by 1 base and J by 2 bases; unmatched bases: 1. The CDR3 covers 14 residues. CDR1 is SGHNT, CDR2 YYREEE, per germline (reference sequence).

The chain combines TRBV14 with TRBJ1-1; D uncertain. Trimming stripped 8 bases from V and 4 bases from J, with 17 bases between. In germline, CDR1 is SGHDN, CDR2 FVKESK. The CDR3 runs to 14 residues. The CDR3 DNA sequence: TGTGCCAGCTCCGACTTGGCCCGGGGCACTGAAGCTTTCTTT. Translated: CASSDLARGTEAFF.

The chain combines TRBV19 with TRBJ2-3; D might be TRBD2 (7 bases). Germline CDR1 reads LNHDA; CDR2 reads SQIVND (reference sequence). Trimming cost V 7 bases and J 2 bases, with 10 bases left between them. This CDR3 spans 13 amino acids. The CDR3 DNA is TGTGCCAGTAAGCGGGGACACACAGATACGCAGTATTTT. It specifies CASKRGHTDTQYF.

V usage is TRBV29-1 and J usage is TRBJ2-1, with 10 bases fitting TRBD2. V was clipped by 4 bases and J by 0 bases; unmatched bases: 15. The CDR3 length is 19 residues. Germline V gene lookup returns CDR1 SQVTM and CDR2 ANQGSEA. The CDR3 reads CSVVVGLAGALGSYNEQFF. Written as DNA, the CDR3 is TGCAGCGTTGTGGTTGGGCTAGCGGGAGCTCTGGGCTCCTACAATGAGCAGTTCTTC.

The V call is TRBV11-2, the J call TRBJ2-2; D call uncertain. The CDR3 length is 17 residues. Trimming removed 5 bases at V and 6 bases at J, with 22 bases between. Germline V lookup: CDR1 SGHAT, CDR2 FQNNGV. The CDR3 sequence: CASSQSADFRLAGELFF. CDR3 DNA: TGTGCCAGCAGCCAAAGTGCGGATTTTCGGTTGGCCGGGGAGCTGTTTTTT.